This T cell receptor (beta chain) originates from a study of shared clonotypes between healthy human individuals. Note on this clone: Different DNA sequences within this sample yield the same CDR3.

This CDR3 is built from 15 residues. The V and J ends lost 1 base and 0 bases respectively, with 7 bases between them. Germline V lookup: CDR1 SEHNR, CDR2 FQNEAQ (reference sequence). This table comes from immunoSEQ multiplex PCR, and its TCRdb copy is limited to in-frame clones, with some not included. The profile covers hundreds of thousands of clones, with roughly four fifths appearing a single time and over 10% taken by the ten largest. The chain couples TRBV7-9 to TRBJ1-3, with D perhaps TRBD1 (5 bases). The sequencing sample was made of PBMCs. The source is a woman between 35 and 50 years old in good health. Some clones in this sample may be carry-over from other donors' samples. CDR3 coding DNA: TGTGCCAGCAGCTTAGACAGGAGCTCTGGAAACACCATATATTTT. It codes for CASSLDRSSGNTIYF.